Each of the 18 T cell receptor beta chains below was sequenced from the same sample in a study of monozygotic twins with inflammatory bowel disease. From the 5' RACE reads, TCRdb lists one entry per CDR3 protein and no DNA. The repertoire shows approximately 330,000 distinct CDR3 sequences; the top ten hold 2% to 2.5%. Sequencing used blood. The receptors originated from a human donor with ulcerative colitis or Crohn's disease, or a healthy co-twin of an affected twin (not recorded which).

The CDR3 loop reads CASSQAYAIGYGYTF. The V and J genes are TRBV4-1 and TRBJ1-2. Germline loops: CDR1 MGHRA, CDR2 YSYEKL. CDR3 length: 15 residues.

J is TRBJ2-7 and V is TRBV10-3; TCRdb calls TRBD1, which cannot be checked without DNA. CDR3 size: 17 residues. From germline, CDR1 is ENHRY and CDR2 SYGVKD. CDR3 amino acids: CAISRGAGGTGSGEQYF.

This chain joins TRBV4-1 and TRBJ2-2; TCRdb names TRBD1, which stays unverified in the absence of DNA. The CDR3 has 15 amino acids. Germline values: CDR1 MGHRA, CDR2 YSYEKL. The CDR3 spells CASSQPGGNTGELFF.

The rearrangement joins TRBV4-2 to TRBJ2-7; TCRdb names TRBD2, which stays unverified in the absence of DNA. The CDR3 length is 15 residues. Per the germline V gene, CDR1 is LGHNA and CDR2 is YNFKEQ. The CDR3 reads CASSQEIAAPYEQYF.

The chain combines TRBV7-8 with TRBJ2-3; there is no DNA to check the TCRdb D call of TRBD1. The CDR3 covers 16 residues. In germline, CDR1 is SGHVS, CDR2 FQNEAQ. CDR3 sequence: CASSLSGGSSTDTQYF.

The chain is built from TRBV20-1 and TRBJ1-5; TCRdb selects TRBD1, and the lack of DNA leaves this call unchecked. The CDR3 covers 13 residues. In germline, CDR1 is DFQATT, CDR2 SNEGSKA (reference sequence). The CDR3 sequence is CSARTQGNQPQHF.

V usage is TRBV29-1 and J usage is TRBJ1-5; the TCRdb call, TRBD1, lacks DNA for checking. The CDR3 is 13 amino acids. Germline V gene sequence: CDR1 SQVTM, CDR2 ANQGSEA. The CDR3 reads CSVGDRTNQPQHF. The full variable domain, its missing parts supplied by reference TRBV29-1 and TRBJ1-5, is SAVISQKPSRDICQRGTSLTIQCQVDSQVTMMFWYRQQPGQSLTLIATANQGSEATYESGFVIDKFPISRPNLTFSTLTVSNMSPEDSSIYLCSVGDRTNQPQHFGDGTRLSIL.

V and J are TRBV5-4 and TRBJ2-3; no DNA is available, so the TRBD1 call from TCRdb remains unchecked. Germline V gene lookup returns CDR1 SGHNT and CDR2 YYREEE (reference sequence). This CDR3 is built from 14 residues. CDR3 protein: CASSSAGATDTQYF.

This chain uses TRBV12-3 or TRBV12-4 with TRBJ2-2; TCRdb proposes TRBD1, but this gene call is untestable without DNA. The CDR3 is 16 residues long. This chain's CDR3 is CASRPSGLRDTGELFF.

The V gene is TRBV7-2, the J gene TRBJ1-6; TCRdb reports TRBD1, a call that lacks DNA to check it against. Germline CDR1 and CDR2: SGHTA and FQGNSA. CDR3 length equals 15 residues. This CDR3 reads CASSQGDRGPSPLHF.

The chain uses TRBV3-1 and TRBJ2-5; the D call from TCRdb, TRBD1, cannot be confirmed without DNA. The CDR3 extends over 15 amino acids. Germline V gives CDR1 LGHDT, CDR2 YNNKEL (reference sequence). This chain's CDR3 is CASSSDRDVPETQYF.

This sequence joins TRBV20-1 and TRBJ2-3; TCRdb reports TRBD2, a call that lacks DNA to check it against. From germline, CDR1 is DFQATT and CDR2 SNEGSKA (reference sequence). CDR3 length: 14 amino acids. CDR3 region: CSAPSSGRTDTQYF.

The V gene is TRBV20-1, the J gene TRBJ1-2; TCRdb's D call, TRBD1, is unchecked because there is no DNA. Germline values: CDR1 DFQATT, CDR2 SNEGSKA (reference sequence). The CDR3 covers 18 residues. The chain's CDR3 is CSAGLRDRGVIANYGYTF.

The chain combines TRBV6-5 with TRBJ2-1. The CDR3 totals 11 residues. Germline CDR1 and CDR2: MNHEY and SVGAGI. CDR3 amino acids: CASIGVNEQFF.

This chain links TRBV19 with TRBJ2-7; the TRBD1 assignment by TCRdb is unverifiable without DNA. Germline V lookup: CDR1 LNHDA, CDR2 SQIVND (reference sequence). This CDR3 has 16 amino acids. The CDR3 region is CASSTRGGVGSYEQYF.

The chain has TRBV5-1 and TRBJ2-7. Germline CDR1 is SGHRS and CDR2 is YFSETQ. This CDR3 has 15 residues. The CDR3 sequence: CASSFTFDGTYEQYF.

The CDR3 is CASRGGALYEQYF. V gene TRBV19 combines with J gene TRBJ2-7; with no DNA, the TCRdb D assignment of TRBD2 cannot be verified. Germline assignment: CDR1 LNHDA and CDR2 SQIVND (reference sequence). This CDR3 region has 13 residues.

The chain's CDR3 is CASSLGTGALNQPQHF. The chain uses TRBV28 and TRBJ1-5; the D gene TCRdb calls, TRBD1, cannot be checked with no DNA. The germline CDR1 and CDR2 sequences are MDHEN and SYDVKM. The CDR3 loop spans 16 amino acids.